The sequence of this TCR beta chain was determined in a study of T cells in Graves' hyperthyroidism and ophthalmopathy. V lost 0 bases and J 6 bases, leaving 6 bases between the germline ends. Germline V gene data show CDR1 as PRHDT and CDR2 as FYEKMQ (reference sequence). The CDR3 sequence is 12 residues long. The sample holds many counts of this clonotype. Template material for amplifying TCR beta CDR3 regions consisted of RNA transcripts. The HTBI primer set was used in a first-round RT-PCR of the TCR CDR3. From the multiplex PCR reads, TCRdb called clonotypes with MiXCR, one entry per CDR3 protein. Seen here are about 570,000 distinct CDR3 sequences, approximately 44% observed once, and the top ten hold 19%.

The chain has TRBV13 and TRBJ2-7; D is possibly TRBD2 (5 bases). The clonotype was recovered from an adult woman with Graves' disease, either hyperthyroidism or ophthalmopathy (not recorded which). Sequencing was carried out using peripheral blood or thyroid tissue (not recorded which). Here the CDR3 reads CASSLGGVEQYF. CDR3 bases: TGTGCCAGCAGCTTAGGCGGGGTCGAGCAGTACTTC.